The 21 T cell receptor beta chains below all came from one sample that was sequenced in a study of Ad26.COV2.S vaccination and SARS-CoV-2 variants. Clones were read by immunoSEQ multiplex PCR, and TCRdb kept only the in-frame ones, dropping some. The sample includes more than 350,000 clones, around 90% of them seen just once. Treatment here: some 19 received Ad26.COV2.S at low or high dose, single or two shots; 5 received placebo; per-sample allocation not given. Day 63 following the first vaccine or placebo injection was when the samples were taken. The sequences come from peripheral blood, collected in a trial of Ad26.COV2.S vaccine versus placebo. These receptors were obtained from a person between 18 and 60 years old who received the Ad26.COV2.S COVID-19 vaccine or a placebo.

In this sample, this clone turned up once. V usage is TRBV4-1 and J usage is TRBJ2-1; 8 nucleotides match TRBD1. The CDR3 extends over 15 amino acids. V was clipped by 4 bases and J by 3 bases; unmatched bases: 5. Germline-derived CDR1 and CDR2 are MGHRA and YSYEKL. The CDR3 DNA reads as TGCGCCAGCAGCCGCGGACAGGGCCTCTACAATGAGCAGTTCTTC. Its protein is CASSRGQGLYNEQFF.

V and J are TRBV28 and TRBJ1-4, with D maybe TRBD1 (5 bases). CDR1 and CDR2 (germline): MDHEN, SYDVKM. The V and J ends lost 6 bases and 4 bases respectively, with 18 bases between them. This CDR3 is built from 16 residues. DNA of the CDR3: TGTGCCAGCAGGGTCCCCGGGACCGCGAGTAATGAAAAACTGTTTTTT. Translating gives CASRVPGTASNEKLFF.

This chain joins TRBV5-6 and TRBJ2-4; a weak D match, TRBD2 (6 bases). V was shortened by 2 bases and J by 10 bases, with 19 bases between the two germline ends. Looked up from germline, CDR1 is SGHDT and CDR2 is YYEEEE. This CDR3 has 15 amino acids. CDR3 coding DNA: TGTGCCAGCAGCTTCGGGACGGGAGCCTGGGGAATTCAGTACTTC. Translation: CASSFGTGAWGIQYF.

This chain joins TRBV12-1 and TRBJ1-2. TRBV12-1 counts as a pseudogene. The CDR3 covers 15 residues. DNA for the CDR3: TGTGCCAGCAGCTTGGCTGAAAGAGGTAACTATGGCTACACCTTC. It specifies CASSLAERGNYGYTF.

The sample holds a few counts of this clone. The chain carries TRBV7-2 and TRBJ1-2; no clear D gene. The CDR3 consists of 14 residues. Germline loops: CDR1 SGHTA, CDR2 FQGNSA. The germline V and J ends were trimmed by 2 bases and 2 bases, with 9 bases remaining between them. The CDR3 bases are TGTGCCAGCAGCTTAAACAGACAAAACTATGGCTACACCTTC. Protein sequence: CASSLNRQNYGYTF.

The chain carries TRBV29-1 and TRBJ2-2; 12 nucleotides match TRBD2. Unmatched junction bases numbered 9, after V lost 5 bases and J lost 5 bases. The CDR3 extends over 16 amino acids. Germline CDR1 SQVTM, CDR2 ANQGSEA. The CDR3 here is CSVLLAGGARTGELFF. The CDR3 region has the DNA TGCAGCGTTTTGCTAGCGGGAGGGGCGAGAACCGGGGAGCTGTTTTTT.

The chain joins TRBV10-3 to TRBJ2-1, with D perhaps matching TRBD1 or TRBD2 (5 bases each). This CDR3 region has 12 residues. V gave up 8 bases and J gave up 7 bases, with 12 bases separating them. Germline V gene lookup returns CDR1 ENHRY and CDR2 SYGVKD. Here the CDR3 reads CAIQGSGNEQFF. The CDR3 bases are TGTGCCATCCAGGGTTCGGGGAATGAGCAGTTCTTC.

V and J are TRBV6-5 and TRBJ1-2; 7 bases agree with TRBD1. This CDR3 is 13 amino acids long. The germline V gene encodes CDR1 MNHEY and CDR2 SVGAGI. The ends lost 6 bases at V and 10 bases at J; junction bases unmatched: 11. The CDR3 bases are TGTGCCAGCAGCCCCGCGACAGGGTACGACTACACCTTC. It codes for CASSPATGYDYTF.

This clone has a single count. CDR3 coding DNA: TGCGCCAGCAGCCAAGCAACTAGCGGGGGGGTTGAGCAGTTCTTC. Its protein product is CASSQATSGGVEQFF. The J gene is TRBJ2-1, the V gene TRBV4-3, with 13 bases identical to TRBD2. Germline CDR1 LGHNA, CDR2 YSLEER. The CDR3 has 15 residues. V lost 1 base, J lost 9 bases, and 3 bases stayed unmatched.

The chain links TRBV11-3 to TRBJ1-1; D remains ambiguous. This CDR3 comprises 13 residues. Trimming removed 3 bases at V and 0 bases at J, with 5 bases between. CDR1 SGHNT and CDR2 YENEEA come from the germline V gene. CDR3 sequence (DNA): TGTGCCAGCAGCTTGCAGCTGAACACTGAAGCTTTCTTT. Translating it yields CASSLQLNTEAFF.

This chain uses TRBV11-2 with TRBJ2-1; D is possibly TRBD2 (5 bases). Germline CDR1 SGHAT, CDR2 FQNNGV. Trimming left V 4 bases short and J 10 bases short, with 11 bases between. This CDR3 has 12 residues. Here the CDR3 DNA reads TGTGCCAGCAGCTGGAGGACGGGAGAGCAGTTCTTC. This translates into CASSWRTGEQFF.

The chain's CDR3 is CASSLDLGEREQFF. CDR3 coding DNA: TGTGCCAGCAGCTTAGATCTCGGGGAACGTGAGCAGTTCTTC. The chain joins TRBV11-2 to TRBJ2-1; weak D call: TRBD2 (5 bases). The length of the CDR3 is 14 residues. V lost 0 bases and J lost 9, with 12 bases in between. Germline V CDR1 and CDR2: SGHAT, FQNNGV.

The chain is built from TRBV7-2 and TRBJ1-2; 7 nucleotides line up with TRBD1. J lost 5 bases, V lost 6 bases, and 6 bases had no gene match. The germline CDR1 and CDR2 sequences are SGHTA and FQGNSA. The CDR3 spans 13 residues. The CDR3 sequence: CASSRQGSYGYTF. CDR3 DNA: TGTGCCAGCAGTAGACAGGGTAGTTATGGCTACACCTTC.

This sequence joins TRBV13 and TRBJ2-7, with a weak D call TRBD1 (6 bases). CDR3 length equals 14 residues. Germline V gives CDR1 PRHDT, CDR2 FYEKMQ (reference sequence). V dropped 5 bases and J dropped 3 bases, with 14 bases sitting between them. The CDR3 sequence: CASSPGRGFYEQYF. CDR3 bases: TGTGCCAGCAGCCCCGGCAGGGGTTTCTACGAGCAGTACTTC.

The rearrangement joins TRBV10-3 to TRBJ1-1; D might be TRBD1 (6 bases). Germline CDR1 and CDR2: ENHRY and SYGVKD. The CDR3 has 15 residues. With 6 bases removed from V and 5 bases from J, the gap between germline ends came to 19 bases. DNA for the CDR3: TGTGCCATCAGAGATCGGGACACATTAAGTACTGAAGCTTTCTTT. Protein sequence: CAIRDRDTLSTEAFF.

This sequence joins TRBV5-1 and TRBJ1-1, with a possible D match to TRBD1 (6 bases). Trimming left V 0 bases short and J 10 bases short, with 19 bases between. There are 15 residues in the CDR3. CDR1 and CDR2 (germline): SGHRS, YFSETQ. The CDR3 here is CASSLDKLQGRGAFF. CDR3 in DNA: TGCGCCAGCAGCTTGGACAAGTTACAGGGAAGAGGAGCTTTCTTT.

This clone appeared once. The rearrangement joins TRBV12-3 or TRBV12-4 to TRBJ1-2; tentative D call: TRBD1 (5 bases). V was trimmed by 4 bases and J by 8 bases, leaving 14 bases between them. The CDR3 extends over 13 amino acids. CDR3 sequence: CASSSQGREGYTF. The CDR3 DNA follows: TGTGCCAGCAGTTCCCAGGGTCGAGAAGGCTACACCTTC.

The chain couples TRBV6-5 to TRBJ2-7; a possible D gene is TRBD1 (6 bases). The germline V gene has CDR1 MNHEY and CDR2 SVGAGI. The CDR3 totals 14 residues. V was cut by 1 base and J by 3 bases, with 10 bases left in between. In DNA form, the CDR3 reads TGTGCCAGCAGTTACTACCCGACAGGCTACGAGCAGTACTTC. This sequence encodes CASSYYPTGYEQYF.

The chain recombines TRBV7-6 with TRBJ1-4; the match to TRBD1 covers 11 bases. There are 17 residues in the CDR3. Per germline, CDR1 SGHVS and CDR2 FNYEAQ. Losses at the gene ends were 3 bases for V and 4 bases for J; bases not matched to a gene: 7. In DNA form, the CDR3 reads TGTGCCAGCAGCTTGCCGGGGACAGGGGGTAGTAATGAAAAACTGTTTTTT. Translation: CASSLPGTGGSNEKLFF.

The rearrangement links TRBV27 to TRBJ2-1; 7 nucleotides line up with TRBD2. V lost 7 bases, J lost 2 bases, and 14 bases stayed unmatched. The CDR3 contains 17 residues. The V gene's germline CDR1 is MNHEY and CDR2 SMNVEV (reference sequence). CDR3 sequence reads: CASTVGTGAGPYNEQFF. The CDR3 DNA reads TGTGCCAGCACAGTGGGAACAGGAGCGGGACCCTACAATGAGCAGTTCTTC.

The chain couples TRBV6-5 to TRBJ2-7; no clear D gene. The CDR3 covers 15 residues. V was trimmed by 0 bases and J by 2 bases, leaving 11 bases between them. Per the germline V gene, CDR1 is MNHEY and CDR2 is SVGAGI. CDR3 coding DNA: TGTGCCAGCAGTTACTCGAGGTCGAGCCCCTACGAGCAGTACTTC. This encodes CASSYSRSSPYEQYF.